The table lists the clone carrying this TCR beta chain with a count of one. The antigen is undetermined. The data stem from a study of cytomegalovirus exposure and HLA in healthy donors. Study findings and constraints: The study labeled 164 TCR beta chains cytomegalovirus-associated. A later analysis found first-cohort TCR clusters tended to co-occur in the approximately 120 validation repertoires. Reports described diagnosis of cytomegalovirus status by the classifier as highly specific and sensitive.

This table comes from immunoSEQ multiplex PCR, and its TCRdb copy is limited to in-frame clones, with some not included. The sample has about 130,000 clones, 85% to 95% seen once. The study drew the donors from its approximately 110-subject validation cohort, separate from the roughly 670-subject first cohort. Germline V gives CDR1 MNHEY, CDR2 SMNVEV (reference sequence). The V and J ends lost 3 bases and 0 bases, in that order; junction bases with no gene match: 5. This CDR3 is built from 16 residues. The TCR comes from a man younger than 35 in good health and CMV-seropositive. V and J are TRBV27 and TRBJ2-7; 10 bases are shared with TRBD2. What was sequenced was PBMCs. CDR3 coding DNA: TGTGCCAGCAGTTTGCTAGCGGGAGCGTACTCCTACGAGCAGTACTTC. Encoded protein: CASSLLAGAYSYEQYF.